A selection of T cell receptor beta chains follows, all from one sample in a study of naive and memory T cell subsets. TCRdb re-called the UMI-ligation and nested PCR reads through MiXCR, storing one row per CDR3 protein. The table records 150,000 or so distinct CDR3 sequences, about 17% of them present only once. The sample was naive CD4+ T cells from blood. These receptors all stem from a human donor in good health. The CDR3 runs from the conserved cysteine through the conserved F or W.

cdr3_length	j_call	v_call	cdr3_aa
14	TRBJ2-7	TRBV7-2	CASSLRGQEGEQYF
12	TRBJ2-7	TRBV25-1	CASMNGPFEQYF
14	TRBJ2-7	TRBV4-3	CASSLRQGPYEQYF
14	TRBJ2-2	TRBV6-2/TRBV6-3	CASSYRRNTGELFF
17	TRBJ2-7	TRBV4-1	CASSQDLSAAAMMAQYF
18	TRBJ2-1	TRBV2	CASSEAGGSGSSYNEQFF
14	TRBJ2-1	TRBV4-1	CASGQGGPYNEQFF
15	TRBJ2-2	TRBV7-9	CASSLEVGDTGELFF
14	TRBJ2-7	TRBV7-2	CASSLTRDQDEQYF
19	TRBJ1-5	TRBV6-6	CASSYPGWGEKHSNQPQHF
15	TRBJ2-7	TRBV29-1	CSVSPGHPKSSEQYF
17	TRBJ1-5	TRBV5-1	CASSLGDKLHSNQPQHF
16	TRBJ1-3	TRBV2	CASSEGILRSGNTIYF
15	TRBJ2-1	TRBV20-1	CSARGIAGAGNEQFF
14	TRBJ2-5	TRBV10-2	CASKVAGGPETQYF
16	TRBJ2-3	TRBV11-2	CASSLGSGASTDTQYF
17	TRBJ2-7	TRBV7-2	CASSSPPGPSGSYEQYF
13	TRBJ2-1	TRBV6-2/TRBV6-3	CASKQGEYNEQFF
18	TRBJ2-5	TRBV25-1	CASSELGRLAAYQETQYF
16	TRBJ1-4	TRBV20-1	CSARGQGAATNEKLFF
13	TRBJ2-1	TRBV7-6	CASSVQGGYEQFF
16	TRBJ2-3	TRBV7-9	CASSTDRGPYTDTQYF
16	TRBJ1-1	TRBV4-1	CASSQDVPALRTEAFF
15	TRBJ2-7	TRBV6-2/TRBV6-3	CASSLTNGRGSEQYF
14	TRBJ1-1	TRBV4-1	CASSQVVANTEAFF
15	TRBJ2-5	TRBV5-4	CASSNQGLGEETQYF
15	TRBJ2-7	TRBV7-6	CASSPGLAGGREQYF
17	TRBJ2-3	TRBV12-3/TRBV12-4	CASPPRGNPLSTDTQYF
16	TRBJ2-5	TRBV7-9	CASTEWDRAPRETQYF
14	TRBJ2-2	TRBV6-2/TRBV6-3	CASSYRAGTGELFF
13	TRBJ2-7	TRBV29-1	CSAGTGTTYEQYF
15	TRBJ2-7	TRBV25-1	CASSSGEGLFWEQYF
12	TRBJ1-1	TRBV12-3/TRBV12-4	CASSWDSTEAFF
19	TRBJ2-1	TRBV4-1	CASSQLRGPGRQGGNGQFF
12	TRBJ2-7	TRBV6-5	CATEGPSNEQYF
15	TRBJ2-1	TRBV28	CASSELAGGYNEQFF
15	TRBJ1-5	TRBV12-3/TRBV12-4	CASSLDARGNQPQHF